The clone carrying this TCR beta chain was recorded only once. This sample stems from a study of blood T cell repertoires in COVID-19. The wider study: In each case, the material was cDNA or gDNA derived from T cells, B-cell-depleted T cells, or PBMCs.

Data came from immunoSEQ multiplex PCR; TCRdb stores just in-frame clones and leaves some out. The data show about 89,000 clones, 60% to 85% seen once. This CDR3 is built from 13 residues. Germline-derived CDR1 and CDR2 are MRHNA and SNTAGT. V was clipped by 6 bases and J by 8 bases, with 13 bases between them. The chain recombines TRBV6-4 with TRBJ1-4, with D hard to call. The origin of this receptor is a human donor in a cohort sampled during active COVID-19. The sample comprised peripheral blood. This CDR3 is CASREGPGEKLFF. The CDR3 coding sequence is TGTGCCAGCAGGGAAGGACCGGGAGAAAAACTGTTTTTT.